These T cell receptor beta chains were read from a single sample in a study of technical replicates of blood from several donors. Repertoires were generated with immunoSEQ multiplex PCR, while TCRdb's copy carries only in-frame clones and drops some. This sample has tens of thousands of clones, with about 87% found just once. The sequenced material came from PBMCs. These receptors all stem from a human donor in good health. Some clones in this sample may be carry-over from other donors' samples. The CDR3 runs from the conserved cysteine through the conserved F or W. A D gene is named only where the DNA matches it firmly. Not every row has a clone size; where given, it reads once, few, many or a size class.

cdr3_length	v_call	j_call	d_call	clone_size	cdr3_aa	cdr3_nt
15	TRBV4-3	TRBJ2-3	TRBD2	few	CASSQDRGSGSAQYF	TGCGCCAGCAGCCAAGATCGAGGTAGCGGGAGCGCGCAGTATTTT
13	TRBV27	TRBJ1-2	.	.	CASKQGSNYGYTF	TGTGCCAGTAAACAGGGATCCAACTATGGCTACACCTTC
14	TRBV10-1	TRBJ2-3	.	few	CAIRTKVSTDTQYF	TGCGCCATCAGGACTAAAGTGTCCACAGATACGCAGTATTTT
13	TRBV2	TRBJ2-7	TRBD1	.	CASRGQVSYEQYF	TGTGCCAGCAGGGGACAGGTCTCCTACGAGCAGTACTTC
15	TRBV5-4	TRBJ2-5	.	.	CASSSGPAAQETQYF	TGTGCCAGCAGCTCCGGGCCAGCGGCACAAGAGACCCAGTACTTC
14	TRBV7-3	TRBJ2-5	TRBD1	.	CASSLTGIEETQYF	TGTGCCAGCAGCCTGACAGGGATCGAAGAGACCCAGTACTTC
17	TRBV30	TRBJ2-7	TRBD2	once	CASSGREHGLGSYEQYF	TGTGCCTCCTCCGGGCGGGAGCATGGCCTTGGGTCGTACGAGCAGTACTTC
15	TRBV2	TRBJ2-2	.	.	CASSARARNTGELFF	TGTGCCAGCAGTGCCAGGGCGAGGAACACCGGGGAGCTGTTTTTT
18	TRBV7-6	TRBJ2-5	TRBD1	.	CASSLIGRPGGGQETQYF	TGTGCCAGCAGCTTAATTGGGCGACCAGGGGGTGGTCAAGAGACCCAGTACTTC
16	TRBV9	TRBJ2-2	.	.	CASSVGGESHTGELFF	TGTGCCAGCAGCGTAGGTGGGGAGAGTCACACCGGGGAGCTGTTTTTT